This T cell receptor beta chain stems from a study of T-cell reconstitution after alpha-beta-depleted transplantation in children. Study findings and constraints: Recipient T cells and thymic progenitors that survived gave rise to the high TCRbeta diversity observed at day 60 in some patients. Newly generated T cells supplied most T-cell counts and diversity one year post-transplant. Reportedly, only several hundred clones from non-depleted graft cells drove alpha-beta T-cell counts at about two months.

Preparation of the TCRbeta library used unique molecular identifiers. TCRdb ran MiXCR on the PCR reads and lists one entry per CDR3 protein. The table has over 150,000 distinct CDR3 sequences, approximately 7% seen once. As to this clonotype: Its antigen is unknown.

Losses at the gene ends were 5 bases for V and 5 bases for J; bases not matched to a gene: 6. The CDR3 length is 15 residues. J is TRBJ2-5 and V is TRBV12-3 or TRBV12-4, with 12 nucleotides matching TRBD1. This specimen consisted of PBMCs, obtained before TCRalphabeta/CD19-depleted stem cell transplant. This sequence was found in a boy aged 2 to 10 with acute lymphoblastic leukemia, due to receive a stem cell transplant. CDR3 coding DNA: TGTGCCAGCAGTCCCCGGGACAGGGGGCGCGAGACCCAGTACTTC. Translating gives CASSPRDRGRETQYF.